The entry that follows covers one T cell receptor beta chain sequence. Assay: immunoSEQ multiplex PCR; the TCRdb copy retains only in-frame clones and omits some. The sample includes about 75,000 clones, around nine tenths of them seen just once. These data originate in a study of blood T cell repertoires in COVID-19. This receptor was identified in a human donor in a cohort sampled during active COVID-19. Specimen: peripheral blood.

The CDR3 region is CAWRQFNTEAFF. The CDR3 region has the DNA TGTGCCTGGAGGCAGTTTAACACTGAAGCTTTCTTT. This sequence joins TRBV30 and TRBJ1-1; the D is unclear. The ends were cut back, 3 bases at V and 2 bases at J, with 7 bases in the middle. CDR3 size: 12 residues. CDR1 and CDR2 (germline): GTSNPN, SVGIG (reference sequence).